One sample yielded the 21 T cell receptor beta chains listed below, sequenced in a study of T cell responses to AZD1222 COVID-19 vaccine (dated by TCRdb to the early 2020s). The time point label on this specimen signifies: about 28 days (+/-7) after the second vaccine dose. The library came from the immunoSEQ multiplex PCR assay. TCRdb took over this immuneACCESS table, retaining in-frame rearrangements with V and J assigned. Such tables are incomplete; in checked studies, under half of the missing clones stem from an unresolved V gene, and the remainder is unexplained. Within this sample are 130,000 or so clones, with roughly nine tenths of them counted one time only. Around a tenth of the sample is in the top ten clones. Sequences were derived from peripheral blood, sampled 28 days after the second AZD1222 dose. The receptors were gathered from an adult who received the AZD1222 COVID-19 vaccine.

The chain employs TRBV6-1 and TRBJ2-7; D is undetermined. The CDR3 covers 13 residues. V was clipped by 1 base and J by 3 bases, with 7 bases between them. CDR1 and CDR2 (germline): MNHNS, SASEGT. The CDR3 sequence is CASSEDSYYEQYF. The DNA for the CDR3 is TGTGCCAGCAGTGAAGACAGCTACTACGAGCAGTACTTC.

The V and J genes are TRBV11-2 and TRBJ2-7; D is unresolved. This CDR3 comprises 12 residues. Between the trimmed V and J ends, which lost 1 base and 1 base, there was a span of 2 bases. CDR1 and CDR2 from the germline V gene are SGHAT and FQNNGV. CDR3 sequence (DNA): TGTGCCAGCAGCTTAGGGTCCTACGAGCAGTACTTC. The encoded protein is CASSLGSYEQYF.

The J gene is TRBJ1-1, the V gene TRBV2; D is unresolved. This CDR3 has 12 residues. Trimming stripped 3 bases from V and 5 bases from J, with 7 bases between. Germline CDR1 reads SNHLY; CDR2 reads FYNNEI. The CDR3 loop is CASSDLGTEAFF. DNA of the CDR3: TGTGCCAGCAGTGATCTGGGGACTGAAGCTTTCTTT.

The rearrangement links TRBV9 to TRBJ1-4, with TRBD1 identical over 8 bases. V lost 0 bases, J lost 7 bases, and 8 bases stayed unmatched. CDR3 length equals 16 residues. Germline CDR1 SGDLS, CDR2 YYNGEE. CDR3 sequence reads: CASSVGAGGASEKLFF. The CDR3 DNA follows: TGTGCCAGCAGCGTAGGGGCAGGGGGCGCGAGTGAAAAACTGTTTTTT.

The rearrangement uses TRBV5-5 and TRBJ2-3; 7 nucleotides match TRBD2. Germline CDR1 SGHKS, CDR2 YYEKEE (reference sequence). V lost 0 bases and J lost 2; bases outside the gene matches: 3. The CDR3 is 15 amino acids. CDR3 loop: CASSLEGTNTDTQYF. The DNA of the CDR3 is TGTGCCAGCAGCTTGGAGGGGACTAACACAGATACGCAGTATTTT.

The rearrangement links TRBV6-1 to TRBJ2-1; 10 bases map to TRBD2. Germline V gives CDR1 MNHNS, CDR2 SASEGT. V trimming: 4 bases; J trimming: 7 bases; junction bases outside the gene matches: 10. CDR3 length: 16 residues. The CDR3 DNA follows: TGTGCCAGCAGTGGGTTTCCTAGCGGGGGCACGAATGAGCAGTTCTTC. It codes for CASSGFPSGGTNEQFF.

V and J are TRBV19 and TRBJ1-4; D is undetermined. Germline CDR1 LNHDA, CDR2 SQIVND (reference sequence). The CDR3 sequence is 12 residues long. Trimming left V 4 bases short and J 8 bases short, with 8 bases between. CDR3 sequence reads: CASSTRREKLFF. The CDR3 DNA follows: TGTGCCAGTAGTACTCGTCGCGAAAAACTGTTTTTT. The whole variable domain, filled in from reference TRBV19 and TRBJ1-4, reads DGGITQSPKYLFRKEGQNVTLSCEQNLNHDAMYWYRQDPGQGLRLIYYSQIVNDFQKGDIAEGYSVSREKKESFPLTVTSAQKNPTAFYLCASSTRREKLFFGSGTQLSVL.

The chain uses TRBV2 and TRBJ2-1, with TRBD1 as a possible D gene (5 bases). Germline V gene data show CDR1 as SNHLY and CDR2 as FYNNEI. The CDR3 totals 14 residues. V was cut by 3 bases and J by 12 bases, with 18 bases left in between. CDR3 residues: CASSDEWGRVGQFF. Here the CDR3 DNA reads TGTGCCAGCAGTGACGAGTGGGGCAGGGTGGGGCAGTTCTTC.

A single count supports this clone. The CDR3 DNA follows: TGTGCCAGCAGGCCCCTAGCGGGGTCAGATACGCAGTATTTT. This gives the protein CASRPLAGSDTQYF. The chain employs TRBV2 and TRBJ2-3; 9 bases line up with TRBD2. Germline lookup yields CDR1 SNHLY and CDR2 FYNNEI. J lost 4 bases, V lost 6 bases, and 5 bases had no gene match. This CDR3 is 14 amino acids long.

The sample holds one count of this clone. The rearrangement joins TRBV30 to TRBJ1-3; 9 bases line up with TRBD1. The V and J ends lost 3 bases and 8 bases, in that order; junction bases with no gene match: 5. Looked up from germline, CDR1 is GTSNPN and CDR2 is SVGIG (reference sequence). This CDR3 contains 13 residues. Written as DNA, the CDR3 is TGTGCCTGGAGGACACAGGGGGCAGACACCATATATTTT. It is translated as CAWRTQGADTIYF.

The rearrangement uses TRBV7-6 and TRBJ1-5; a possible D gene is TRBD1 (5 bases). V was shortened by 2 bases and J by 3 bases, with 8 bases between the two germline ends. The CDR3 is made up of 14 amino acids. Germline assignment: CDR1 SGHVS and CDR2 FNYEAQ. The CDR3 region is CASSLPGTNQPQHF. The DNA of the CDR3 is TGTGCCAGCAGCTTACCTGGGACCAATCAGCCCCAGCATTTT.

This clone was seen more than once but under ten times. The rearrangement uses TRBV18 and TRBJ2-5; D tentatively reads TRBD1 or TRBD2 (5 bases each). Germline-derived CDR1 and CDR2 are KGHSH and LQKENI. The CDR3 loop spans 16 amino acids. V lost 2 bases to trimming and J lost 0 bases, with 13 bases between them. The CDR3 coding sequence is TGTGCCAGCTCACCATTAAGTGGGGGATACCAAGAGACCCAGTACTTC. This gives the protein CASSPLSGGYQETQYF.

The chain couples TRBV14 to TRBJ1-1; 8 nucleotides align to TRBD1. Germline CDR1 SGHDN, CDR2 FVKESK. Trimming cost V 3 bases and J 3 bases; bases outside gene matches: 9. The CDR3 is 16 residues long. CDR3 nucleotide sequence: TGTGCCAGCAGCCACCCAAGGACAGGGTCGGACACTGAAGCTTTCTTT. Amino acids: CASSHPRTGSDTEAFF.

This clone has only a few counts. This chain links TRBV7-9 with TRBJ2-5; the D is unclear. CDR3 size: 12 residues. The V gene's germline CDR1 is SEHNR and CDR2 FQNEAQ (reference sequence). The V gene lost 2 bases and the J gene lost 5 bases, with 6 bases spanning the gap. CDR3 in amino acids: CASSLQAETQYF. CDR3 nucleotides: TGTGCCAGCAGCTTACAAGCGGAGACCCAGTACTTC.

The chain has TRBV29-1 and TRBJ2-7; D gene ambiguous. CDR1 is SQVTM and CDR2 is ANQGSEA in the germline V gene. V was pared by 4 bases and J by 4 bases, with 14 bases between. CDR3 length: 13 amino acids. CDR3 in DNA: TGCAGCGTTGGACTGATAGGGAAGTACGAGCAGTACTTC. Amino acids: CSVGLIGKYEQYF.

The chain is built from TRBV4-3 and TRBJ2-7, with a weak D call TRBD2 (7 bases). V lost 0 bases to trimming and J lost 5 bases, with 17 bases between them. The CDR3 is 16 amino acids. The V gene's germline CDR1 is LGHNA and CDR2 YSLEER. CDR3 residues: CASSQERGRSWNEQYF. The CDR3 region has the DNA TGCGCCAGCAGCCAAGAGCGGGGGCGCTCGTGGAACGAGCAGTACTTC.

The chain employs TRBV3-1 (or the pseudogene TRBV3-2) and TRBJ1-2; D is possibly TRBD1 (5 bases). V lost 3 bases and J 2 bases, leaving 16 bases between the germline ends. This CDR3 spans 16 amino acids. Looked up from germline, CDR1 is LGHDT and CDR2 is YNNKEL (reference sequence). The CDR3 DNA follows: TGTGCCAGCAGCCAGAGTTCCGGGACGGGAAACTATGGCTACACCTTC. Translation gives CASSQSSGTGNYGYTF.

The chain has TRBV3-1 (or the pseudogene TRBV3-2) and TRBJ1-4; D is uncertain. The CDR3 is 14 amino acids. Germline lookup yields CDR1 LGHDT and CDR2 YNNKEL (reference sequence). V dropped 0 bases and J dropped 8 bases, with 10 bases sitting between them. CDR3 sequence: CASSQERDGEKLFF. The CDR3 DNA reads TGTGCCAGCAGCCAAGAAAGGGATGGGGAAAAACTGTTTTTT.

The rearrangement links TRBV12-3 or TRBV12-4 to TRBJ1-3, with no clear D. The CDR3 is 13 amino acids. The V gene lost 4 bases and the J gene lost 4 bases, with 8 bases spanning the gap. The CDR3 nucleotides are TGTGCCAGCAGTTCCCAGTACGGAAACACCATATATTTT. Translating it yields CASSSQYGNTIYF.

The V gene is TRBV7-6, the J gene TRBJ2-5, with a tentative D call TRBD1 (5 bases). Germline CDR1 and CDR2: SGHVS and FNYEAQ. The CDR3 has 15 amino acids. V lost 5 bases and J lost 1, with 14 bases in between. This CDR3 reads CASSVEQAFQETQYF. The CDR3 bases are TGTGCCAGCAGCGTAGAACAGGCCTTCCAAGAGACCCAGTACTTC.

CDR3 region: CASSLSVAATLVEQYF. The CDR3 region has the DNA TGTGCCAGCAGCCTAAGCGTGGCAGCCACCCTCGTCGAGCAGTACTTC. The J gene is TRBJ2-7, the V gene TRBV3-1 (or the pseudogene TRBV3-2); D gene uncertain. This CDR3 has 16 residues. Germline-derived CDR1 and CDR2 are LGHDT and YNNKEL (reference sequence). Trimming removed 4 bases from V and 6 bases from J, with 22 bases in between.